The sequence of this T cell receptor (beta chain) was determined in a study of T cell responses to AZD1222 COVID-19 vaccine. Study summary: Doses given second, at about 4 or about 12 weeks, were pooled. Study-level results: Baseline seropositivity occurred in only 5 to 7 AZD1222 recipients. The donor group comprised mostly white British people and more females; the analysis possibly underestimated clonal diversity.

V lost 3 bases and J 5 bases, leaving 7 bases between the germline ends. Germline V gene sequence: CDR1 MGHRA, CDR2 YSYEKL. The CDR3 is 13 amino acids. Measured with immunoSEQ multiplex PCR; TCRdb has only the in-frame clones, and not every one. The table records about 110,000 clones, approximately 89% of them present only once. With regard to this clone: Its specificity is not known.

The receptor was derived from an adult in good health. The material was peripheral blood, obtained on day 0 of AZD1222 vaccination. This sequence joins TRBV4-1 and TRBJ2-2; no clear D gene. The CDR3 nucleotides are TGCGCCAGCAGCCACCCTTTAACCGGGGAGCTGTTTTTT. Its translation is CASSHPLTGELFF.